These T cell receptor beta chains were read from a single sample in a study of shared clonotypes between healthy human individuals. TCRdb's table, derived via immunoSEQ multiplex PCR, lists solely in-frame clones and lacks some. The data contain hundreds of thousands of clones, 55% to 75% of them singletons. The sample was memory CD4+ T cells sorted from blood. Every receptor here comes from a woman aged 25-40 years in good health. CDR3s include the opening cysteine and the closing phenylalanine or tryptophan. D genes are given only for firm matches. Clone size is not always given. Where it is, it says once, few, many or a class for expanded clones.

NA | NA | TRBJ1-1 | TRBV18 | TGTGCCAGCTCACCACGACTTGGAACTGAAGCTTTCTTT | CASSPRLGTEAFF
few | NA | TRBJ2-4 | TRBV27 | TGTGCCAGCAGTTTCGCGGGGCACATTCAGTACTTC | CASSFAGHIQYF
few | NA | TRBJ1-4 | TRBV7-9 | TGTGCCAGCAGCGACATAAGGGGCGATGAAAAACTGTTTTTT | CASSDIRGDEKLFF
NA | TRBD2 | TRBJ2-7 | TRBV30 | TGTGCCTGGAGTGCCTATAGCGGGAGTCGTTACGAGCAGTACTTC | CAWSAYSGSRYEQYF
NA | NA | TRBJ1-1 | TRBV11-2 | TGTGCCAGCAGCTTAACGAGAGACACTGAAGCTTTCTTT | CASSLTRDTEAFF
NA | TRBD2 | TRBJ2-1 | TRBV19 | TGTGCCAGTAGTATAGACCCTTGGCGGGAGGTGGGTTACAATGAGCAGTTCTTC | CASSIDPWREVGYNEQFF
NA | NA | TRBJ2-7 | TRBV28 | TGTGCCAGCAGTGGAGGACAGTACGAGCAGTACTTC | CASSGGQYEQYF
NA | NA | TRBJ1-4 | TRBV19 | TGTGCCAGTAGTATAGATCCCTGGGGCCTTAATGAAAAACTGTTTTTT | CASSIDPWGLNEKLFF
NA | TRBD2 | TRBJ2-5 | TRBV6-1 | TGTGCCAGCAGTGAAGGACGAGGTTTGACTAGCGGGAGTGGTGAGACCCAGTACTTC | CASSEGRGLTSGSGETQYF
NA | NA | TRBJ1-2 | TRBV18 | TGTGCCAGCTCACCACCGGCGAACCGACGCGACGGCTACACCTTC | CASSPPANRRDGYTF
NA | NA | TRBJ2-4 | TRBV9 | TGTGCCAGCAGCGTGGGCTACCTAGCCAAAAACATTCAGTACTTC | CASSVGYLAKNIQYF
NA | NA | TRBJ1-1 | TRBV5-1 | TGCGCCAGCAGCCAGGGACAAATGAACACTGAAGCTTTCTTT | CASSQGQMNTEAFF
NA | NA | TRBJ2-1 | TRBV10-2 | TGCGCCAGCTCGTCTATGTACTTAAGCAATGAGCAGTTCTTC | CASSSMYLSNEQFF
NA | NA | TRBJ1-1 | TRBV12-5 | TGTGCTAGTGCCCCGACGGACTTGAACACTGAAGCTTTCTTT | CASAPTDLNTEAFF
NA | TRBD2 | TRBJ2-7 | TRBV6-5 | TGTGCCAGCAGCCCAGGACTAGCGAACTACGAGCAGTACTTC | CASSPGLANYEQYF
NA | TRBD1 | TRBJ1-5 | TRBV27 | TGTGCCACCAGAAGGGGGCCTAATCAGCCCCAGCATTTT | CATRRGPNQPQHF
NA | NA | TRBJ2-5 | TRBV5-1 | TGCGCCAGCAGCTTGGGAGTAGGAGGGCTTGAGACCCAGTACTTC | CASSLGVGGLETQYF
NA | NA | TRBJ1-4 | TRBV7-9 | TGTGCCAGCAGCCCGTCGCAGTGGGAAAAACTGTTTTTT | CASSPSQWEKLFF
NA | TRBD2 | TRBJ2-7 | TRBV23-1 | TGCGCCAGCAGTCAATGGTGCGGGAGTAGCCCCTACGAGCAGTACTTC | CASSQWCGSSPYEQYF
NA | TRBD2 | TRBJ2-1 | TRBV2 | TGTGCCAGCAGTTTACTGACTAGCGGGATTGGTGAGCAGTTCTTC | CASSLLTSGIGEQFF
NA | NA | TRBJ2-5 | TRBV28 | TGTGCCAGCAGTTACGGGACATTTTCAGAGACCCAGTACTTC | CASSYGTFSETQYF
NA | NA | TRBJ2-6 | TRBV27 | TGTGCCAGCAGCCGCGCTCTCTCTGGGGCCAACGTCCTGACTTTC | CASSRALSGANVLTF
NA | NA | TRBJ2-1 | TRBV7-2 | TGTGCCAGCAGCTTGAGTTGGCAGATCGAGCAGTTCTTC | CASSLSWQIEQFF
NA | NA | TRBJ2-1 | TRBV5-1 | TGCGCCAGCAGCCGGGACCAGGGGCGGGATGAGCAGTTCTTC | CASSRDQGRDEQFF
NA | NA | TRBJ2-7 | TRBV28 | TGTGCCAGCAGTTTAGCAGGGGACGCAGACCTCGAGCAGTACTTC | CASSLAGDADLEQYF
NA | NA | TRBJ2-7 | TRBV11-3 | TGTGCCAGCAGCCGGAGGGGCAACTTC | CASSRRGNF
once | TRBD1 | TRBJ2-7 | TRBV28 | TGTGCCAGCCTCCCTCCAACAGGGGGAAGCTCCTACGAGCAGTACTTC | CASLPPTGGSSYEQYF
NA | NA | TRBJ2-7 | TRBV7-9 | TGTGCCAGCAGCACCGAAGGGGGTGGCGAGCAGTACTTC | CASSTEGGGEQYF
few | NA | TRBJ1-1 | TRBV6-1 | TGTGCCAGCACTCTTACAGGGAACACTGAAGCTTTCTTT | CASTLTGNTEAFF
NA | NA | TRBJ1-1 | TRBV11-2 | TGTGCCAGCAGCGTTCACAGGGTTAGAGCTTTCTTT | CASSVHRVRAFF
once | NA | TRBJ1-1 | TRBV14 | TGTGCCAGCAGCCAAGATCCAGGGTGGAATGAAGCTTTCTTT | CASSQDPGWNEAFF
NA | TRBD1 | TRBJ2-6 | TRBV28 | TGTGCCAGCAGTCCCCAGGGACAGGGTGGGGCCAACGTCCTGACTTTC | CASSPQGQGGANVLTF
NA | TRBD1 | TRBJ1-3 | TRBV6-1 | TGTGCCAGCAGGTTCGACAGGGGGTCTGGAAACACCATATATTTT | CASRFDRGSGNTIYF
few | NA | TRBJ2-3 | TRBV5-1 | TGCGCCAGCAGCTTGGCCACAGTTTCCACAGATACGCAGTATTTT | CASSLATVSTDTQYF
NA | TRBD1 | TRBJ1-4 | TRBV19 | TGTGCCAGTAGTGTCGAACCGGGACAGGTCAACGAAAAACTGTTTTTT | CASSVEPGQVNEKLFF
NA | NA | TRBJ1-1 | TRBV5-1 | TGCGCCAGCAGTTATTCGGAGATGAACACTGAAGCTTTCTTT | CASSYSEMNTEAFF
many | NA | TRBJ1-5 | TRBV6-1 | TGTGCCAGCAGTGATTTGGCATTCAATCAGCCCCAGCATTTT | CASSDLAFNQPQHF